This T cell receptor beta chain is drawn from a study of Graves' ophthalmopathy and Graves' hyperthyroidism. Study at large: The study drew peripheral blood at initial diagnosis, before any treatment.

Broader study findings: Blood also contained most of the expanded thyroid clonotypes above 0.001 frequency. At approximately 70% sensitivity and about 72% specificity, the model predicted progression of the ophthalmopathy.

Germline V gene data show CDR1 as LNHDA and CDR2 as SQIVND (reference sequence). The CDR3 contains 14 residues. With 9 bases clipped from V and 4 bases from J, the junction kept 10 bases outside the gene matches. Exclusion criteria comprised other autoimmune diseases, uncontrolled infections, pregnancy or lactation in patients. On this clonotype itself: The antigen is undetermined.

RNA transcripts were the template, and TCR beta CDR3 regions were amplified from them. Second-round multiplex PCR came after a first-round RT-PCR that employed HTBI primers. In TCRdb, the multiplex PCR reads were re-called with MiXCR into one record per CDR3 protein. The top ten hold 44% of the sample, which has almost 750,000 distinct CDR3 sequences, 40% seen once. This TCR was sampled from an adult man with Graves' ophthalmopathy. V gene TRBV19 combines with J gene TRBJ1-2, with 8 bases that match TRBD1. Material for sequencing was peripheral blood. This CDR3 reads CASTPKGQVYGYTF. The CDR3 bases are TGTGCCAGCACCCCAAAGGGACAGGTCTATGGCTACACCTTC.